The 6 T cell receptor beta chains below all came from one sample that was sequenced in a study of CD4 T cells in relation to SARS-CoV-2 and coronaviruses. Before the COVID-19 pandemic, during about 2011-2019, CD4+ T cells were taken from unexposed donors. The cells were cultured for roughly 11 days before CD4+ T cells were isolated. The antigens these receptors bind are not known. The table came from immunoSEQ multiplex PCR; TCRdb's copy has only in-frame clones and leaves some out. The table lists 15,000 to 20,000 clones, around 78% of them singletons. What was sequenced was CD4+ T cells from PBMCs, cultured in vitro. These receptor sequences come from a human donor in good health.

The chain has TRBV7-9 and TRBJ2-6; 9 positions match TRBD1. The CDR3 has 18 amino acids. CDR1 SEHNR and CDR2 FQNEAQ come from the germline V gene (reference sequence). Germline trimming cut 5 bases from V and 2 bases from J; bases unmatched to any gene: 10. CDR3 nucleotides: TGTGCCAGCAGCCGTCCTACAGGGGGCAATACTGGGGCCAACGTCCTGACTTTC. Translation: CASSRPTGGNTGANVLTF.

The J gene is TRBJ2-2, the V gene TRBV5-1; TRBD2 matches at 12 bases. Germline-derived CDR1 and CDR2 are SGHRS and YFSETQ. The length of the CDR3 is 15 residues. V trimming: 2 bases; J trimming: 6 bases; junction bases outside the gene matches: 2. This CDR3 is CASSFRTSGAGELFF. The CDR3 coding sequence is TGCGCCAGCAGCTTCCGGACTAGCGGGGCCGGGGAGCTGTTTTTT. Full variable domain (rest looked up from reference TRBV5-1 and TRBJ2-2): KAGVTQTPRYLIKTRGQQVTLSCSPISGHRSVSWYQQTPGQGLQFLFEYFSETQRNKGNFPGRFSGRQFSNSRSEMNVSTLELGDSALYLCASSFRTSGAGELFFGEGSRLTVL.

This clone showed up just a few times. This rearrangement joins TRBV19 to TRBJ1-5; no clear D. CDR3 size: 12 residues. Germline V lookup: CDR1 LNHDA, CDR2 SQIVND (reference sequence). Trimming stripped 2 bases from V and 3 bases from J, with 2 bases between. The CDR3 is CASSITNQPQHF. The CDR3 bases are TGTGCCAGTAGTATAACCAATCAGCCCCAGCATTTT. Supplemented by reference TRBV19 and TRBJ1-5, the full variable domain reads DGGITQSPKYLFRKEGQNVTLSCEQNLNHDAMYWYRQDPGQGLRLIYYSQIVNDFQKGDIAEGYSVSREKKESFPLTVTSAQKNPTAFYLCASSITNQPQHFGDGTRLSIL.

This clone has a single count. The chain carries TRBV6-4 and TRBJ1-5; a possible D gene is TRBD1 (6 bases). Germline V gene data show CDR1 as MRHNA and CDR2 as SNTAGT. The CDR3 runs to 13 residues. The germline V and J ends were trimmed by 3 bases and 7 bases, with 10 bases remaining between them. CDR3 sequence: CASSESRGQPQHF. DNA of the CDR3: TGTGCCAGCAGTGAAAGCAGGGGACAGCCCCAGCATTTT.

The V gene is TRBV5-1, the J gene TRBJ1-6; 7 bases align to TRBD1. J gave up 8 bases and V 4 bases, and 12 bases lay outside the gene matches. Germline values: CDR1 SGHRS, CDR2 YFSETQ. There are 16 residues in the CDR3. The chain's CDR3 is CASSIGTAQGDSPLHF. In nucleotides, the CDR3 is TGCGCCAGCAGCATCGGGACAGCCCAGGGGGATTCACCCCTCCACTTT.

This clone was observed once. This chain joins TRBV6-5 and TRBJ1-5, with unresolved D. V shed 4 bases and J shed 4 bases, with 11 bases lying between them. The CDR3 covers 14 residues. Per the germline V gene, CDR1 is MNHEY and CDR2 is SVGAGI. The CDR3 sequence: CASSSNYANQPQHF. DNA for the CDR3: TGTGCCAGCAGTTCAAACTACGCAAATCAGCCCCAGCATTTT.